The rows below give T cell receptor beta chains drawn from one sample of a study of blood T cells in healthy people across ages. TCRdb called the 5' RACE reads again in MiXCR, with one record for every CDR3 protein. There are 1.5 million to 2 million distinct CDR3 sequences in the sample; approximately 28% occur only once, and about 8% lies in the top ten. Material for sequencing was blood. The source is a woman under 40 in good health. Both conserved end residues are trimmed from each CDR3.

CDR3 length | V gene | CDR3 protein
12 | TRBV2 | ASTYQVENSPLH
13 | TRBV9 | ASSLLSTSTDTQY
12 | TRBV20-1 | GASTSGTAYEQY
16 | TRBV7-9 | ASSAIGPPSGIYNEQY
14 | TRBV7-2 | ASSYNGGAAIDTQY
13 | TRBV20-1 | SASGDGERHQPQH
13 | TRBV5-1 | ASSTPGQGNNEQF
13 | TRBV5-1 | ASSRESAREDTQY
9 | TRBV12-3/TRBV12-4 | ASSHGVEQY
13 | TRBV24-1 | ATSSQVGGQETQY
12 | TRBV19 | ASRVRQSKQPQH
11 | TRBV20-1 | SSSRAPGGELF
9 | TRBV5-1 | ASSNRLGQF
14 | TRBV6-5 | ASSYYSGGAVYEQY